Presented here are 26 T cell receptor beta chains from one specimen sequenced in a study of CD4 T cells in relation to SARS-CoV-2 and coronaviruses. Sequencing used immunoSEQ multiplex PCR; TCRdb keeps in-frame clones, though not all of them. The data show tens of thousands of clones, with around four fifths seen just once and roughly 21% held by the top ten. Their recognized antigens are unknown. The specimen sequenced was memory CD4+ T cells from PBMCs, cultured in vitro. These receptors originate from an adult with COVID-19.

This sequence joins TRBV18 and TRBJ2-5; 9 bases align to TRBD1. The V gene end was trimmed by 3 bases and the J gene end by 2 bases; junction bases not matched to a gene: 1. CDR3 length equals 14 residues. Germline values: CDR1 KGHSH, CDR2 LQKENI. In DNA form, the CDR3 reads TGTGCCAGCTCACCTGGGACAGGGCAAGAGACCCAGTACTTC. This codes for CASSPGTGQETQYF.

This chain connects TRBV7-9 to TRBJ1-1; a weak D match, TRBD1 (5 bases). Germline V lookup: CDR1 SEHNR, CDR2 FQNEAQ (reference sequence). The CDR3 has 14 amino acids. Trimming shortened V by 1 base and J by 1 base, and 7 bases separated the two germline ends. CDR3 bases: TGTGCCAGCAGCTTAGTCGGGGGGAACACTGAAGCTTTCTTT. This translates into CASSLVGGNTEAFF.

The V call is TRBV19, the J call TRBJ2-2, with D possibly matching TRBD2 (5 bases). Germline V gene sequence: CDR1 LNHDA, CDR2 SQIVND (reference sequence). This CDR3 is 15 amino acids long. V lost 4 bases, J lost 4 bases, and 13 bases lay in between. The DNA for the CDR3 is TGTGCCAGTAGTAAGGAGGACGCTAGCACCGGGGAGCTGTTTTTT. Translating it yields CASSKEDASTGELFF.

The V call is TRBV10-3, the J call TRBJ2-3, with D possibly matching TRBD1 (6 bases). The CDR3 has 14 residues. The V end was cut by 8 bases, the J end by 0 bases, with 12 bases between. In germline, CDR1 is ENHRY, CDR2 SYGVKD. CDR3 DNA sequence: TGTGCCATCTGGGCAGGGGCGAGCACAGATACGCAGTATTTT. It encodes CAIWAGASTDTQYF.

This clone showed up just once. This sequence joins TRBV5-1 and TRBJ1-2, with 8 nucleotides matching TRBD1. CDR1 is SGHRS and CDR2 is YFSETQ in the germline V gene. Losses at the gene ends were 4 bases for V and 6 bases for J; bases not matched to a gene: 5. The CDR3 consists of 13 residues. The CDR3 DNA is TGCGCCAGCAGCCGACAGGGGTGGAATGGCTACACCTTC. Translating gives CASSRQGWNGYTF.

The chain uses TRBV3-1 (or the pseudogene TRBV3-2) and TRBJ2-1; the D call may be TRBD1 or TRBD2 (6 bases each). Germline loops: CDR1 LGHDT, CDR2 YNNKEL (reference sequence). CDR3 length: 13 residues. Trimming removed 1 base from V and 14 bases from J, with 15 bases in between. CDR3 in amino acids: CASSQGLEGTKFF. The DNA for the CDR3 is TGTGCCAGCAGCCAAGGACTAGAGGGGACAAAGTTCTTC.

The V and J genes are TRBV16 and TRBJ2-1, with 11 bases identical to TRBD1. V lost 3 bases to trimming and J lost 7 bases; unmatched junction nucleotides: 5. The CDR3 runs 15 residues. CDR1 is KGHSY, CDR2 FQNENV, per germline. The CDR3: CASSHPGQGDNEQFF. CDR3 nucleotides: TGTGCCAGCAGCCACCCGGGACAGGGGGATAATGAGCAGTTCTTC.

The chain couples TRBV18 to TRBJ1-4; D not resolved. The CDR3 consists of 14 residues. Germline lookup yields CDR1 KGHSH and CDR2 LQKENI. The ends were cut back, 3 bases at V and 4 bases at J, with 9 bases in the middle. CDR3 loop: CASSPKKSNEKLFF. The CDR3 bases are TGTGCCAGCTCACCGAAAAAGAGTAATGAAAAACTGTTTTTT.

CDR3 in amino acids: CASSPGTSGSQDETQYF. CDR3 sequence (DNA): TGTGCCAGCAGCCCCGGGACTAGCGGGAGTCAGGATGAGACCCAGTACTTC. The V gene is TRBV27, the J gene TRBJ2-5, with 14 positions matching TRBD2. Per the germline V gene, CDR1 is MNHEY and CDR2 is SMNVEV (reference sequence). This CDR3 contains 17 residues. V dropped 6 bases and J dropped 5; count of bases not matched to a gene: 11.

This clone was observed a handful of times. The rearrangement joins TRBV18 to TRBJ2-1, with 7 bases fitting TRBD1. This CDR3 comprises 13 residues. The ends lost 5 bases at V and 7 bases at J; junction bases unmatched: 5. Germline-derived CDR1 and CDR2 are KGHSH and LQKENI. For the CDR3, the DNA is TGTGCCAGCTCATCGGACAGGAAAAATGAGCAGTTCTTC. Protein sequence: CASSSDRKNEQFF.

This sequence joins TRBV11-3 and TRBJ2-2; 8 bases align to TRBD1. There are 15 residues in the CDR3. V lost 5 bases, J lost 7 bases, and 9 bases stayed unmatched. Germline lookup yields CDR1 SGHNT and CDR2 YENEEA. The DNA of the CDR3 is TGTGCCAGCAGCCCAAGACAGGGGCTGAACGGGGAGCTGTTTTTT. This codes for CASSPRQGLNGELFF. Full variable domain (rest looked up from reference TRBV11-3 and TRBJ2-2): EAGVVQSPRYKIIEKKQPVAFWCNPISGHNTLYWYLQNLGQGPELLIRYENEEAVDDSQLPKDRFSAERLKGVDSTLKIQPAELGDSAVYLCASSPRQGLNGELFFGEGSRLTVL.

V and J are TRBV24-1 and TRBJ2-2, with a possible D match to TRBD1 (11 bases). From germline, CDR1 is KGHDR and CDR2 SFDVKD. CDR3 length: 19 amino acids. The V end lost 9 bases, the J end lost 6 bases, and 31 bases lay between the germline ends. As DNA, the CDR3 is TGTGCCACCTCCGCGCGGGGACAGGGGGTTACTAGCGGGGCCGGGGAGCTGTTTTTT. Amino acids: CATSARGQGVTSGAGELFF.

This chain joins TRBV4-1 and TRBJ2-7, with D possibly being TRBD1 (6 bases). This CDR3 is 14 amino acids long. CDR1 MGHRA and CDR2 YSYEKL come from the germline V gene. V was pared by 2 bases and J by 5 bases, with 13 bases between. CDR3 sequence reads: CASSQTQGLNEQYF. As DNA, the CDR3 is TGCGCCAGCAGCCAAACCCAGGGGCTGAACGAGCAGTACTTC.

The chain combines TRBV11-2 with TRBJ2-7, with D perhaps matching TRBD1 (6 bases). The CDR3 has 14 residues. Trimming removed 10 bases at V and 3 bases at J, with 19 bases between. Looked up from germline, CDR1 is SGHAT and CDR2 is FQNNGV. CDR3 nucleotide sequence: TGTGCCATACTAGACCCGGGACACCACTACGAGCAGTACTTC. Its protein product is CAILDPGHHYEQYF. Full variable domain (outside the CDR3, taken from reference TRBV11-2 and TRBJ2-7): EAGVAQSPRYKIIEKRQSVAFWCNPISGHATLYWYQQILGQGPKLLIQFQNNGVVDDSQLPKDRFSAERLKGVDSTLKIQPAKLEDSAVYLCAILDPGHHYEQYFGPGTRLTVT.

J is TRBJ1-1 and V is TRBV11-2; no clear D gene. The germline V gene has CDR1 SGHAT and CDR2 FQNNGV. Trimming took 5 bases from V and 2 from J, leaving 6 bases between them. The CDR3 is made up of 12 amino acids. The CDR3 is CASSPVNTEAFF. DNA of the CDR3: TGTGCCAGCAGCCCGGTAAACACTGAAGCTTTCTTT.

Only a few counts were recorded for this clone. This sequence joins TRBV30 and TRBJ2-1; D remains ambiguous. CDR3 size: 12 residues. Trimming shortened V by 4 bases and J by 1 base, and 5 bases separated the two germline ends. Per the germline V gene, CDR1 is GTSNPN and CDR2 is SVGIG (reference sequence). CDR3 region: CAWNPSYNEQFF. The CDR3 nucleotides read TGTGCCTGGAACCCATCCTACAATGAGCAGTTCTTC.

CDR3 protein: CASSWGLAGGPETQYF. The CDR3, as DNA: TGTGCCAGCAGTTGGGGACTAGCGGGAGGGCCGGAGACCCAGTACTTC. The chain is built from TRBV6-6 and TRBJ2-5; 16 positions match TRBD2. Trimming cost V 4 bases and J 5 bases; bases outside gene matches: 4. Germline V gene data show CDR1 as MNHNY and CDR2 as SVGAGI (reference sequence). The length of the CDR3 is 16 residues.

The V call is TRBV30, the J call TRBJ1-2; D might be TRBD1 (5 bases). The CDR3 sequence is 13 residues long. V was cut by 3 bases and J by 8 bases, with 16 bases left in between. Germline V gene sequence: CDR1 GTSNPN, CDR2 SVGIG (reference sequence). The CDR3 bases are TGTGCCTGGAGCCCGGGACGCTGGATGGGCTACACCTTC. This sequence encodes CAWSPGRWMGYTF.

The rearrangement uses TRBV28 and TRBJ1-2; no definite D call. Trimming left V 2 bases short and J 8 bases short, with 9 bases between. This CDR3 spans 12 amino acids. Germline V gene lookup returns CDR1 MDHEN and CDR2 SYDVKM. The chain's CDR3 is CASSLETGGYTF. The CDR3 DNA reads as TGTGCCAGCAGTTTAGAAACGGGGGGCTACACCTTC.

V gene TRBV2 combines with J gene TRBJ2-7; no reliable D call. The CDR3 loop spans 12 amino acids. Germline CDR1 reads SNHLY; CDR2 reads FYNNEI. V lost 4 bases and J 3 bases, leaving 7 bases between the germline ends. CDR3 DNA sequence: TGTGCCAGCAGTGTCCTGGGCTACGAGCAGTACTTC. Its protein product is CASSVLGYEQYF.

This chain links TRBV2 with TRBJ2-1; 7 nucleotides align to TRBD1. This CDR3 is 15 amino acids long. The germline V gene encodes CDR1 SNHLY and CDR2 FYNNEI. Losses at the gene ends were 2 bases for V and 2 bases for J; bases not matched to a gene: 3. DNA for the CDR3: TGTGCCAGCAGTGAACGACAGGGCACCTACAATGAGCAGTTCTTC. It encodes CASSERQGTYNEQFF.

The rearrangement joins TRBV5-4 to TRBJ2-7; D is undetermined. Germline loops: CDR1 SGHNT, CDR2 YYREEE (reference sequence). With 4 bases removed from V and 3 bases from J, the gap between germline ends came to 11 bases. The CDR3 is 13 amino acids. The CDR3, as DNA: TGTGCCAGCAGCCCGGAGACGAACTACGAGCAGTACTTC. Encoded protein: CASSPETNYEQYF.

For this clone: Germline and junction disagree at one end, which may indicate a read error. The chain uses TRBV6-5 and TRBJ2-2; D unclear. The CDR3 spans 13 residues. Germline CDR1 is MNHEY and CDR2 is SVGAGI. CDR3 coding DNA: TGTGCCAGCAGCTACTTAACCCGCGGGGAGCTGTTTTTT. Amino acid sequence: CASSYLTRGELFF.

This clone has a single count. The chain recombines TRBV18 with TRBJ2-2, with unresolved D. The V end lost 3 bases, the J end lost 5 bases, and 19 bases lay between the germline ends. This CDR3 contains 17 residues. Per the germline V gene, CDR1 is KGHSH and CDR2 is LQKENI. The CDR3 spells CASSPFKGAFGTGELFF. The CDR3 bases are TGTGCCAGCTCACCTTTTAAAGGAGCTTTTGGGACCGGGGAGCTGTTTTTT.

The J gene is TRBJ2-7, the V gene TRBV5-1; TRBD2 matches 10 bases. Germline V gene lookup returns CDR1 SGHRS and CDR2 YFSETQ. CDR3 size: 15 residues. With 4 bases clipped from V and 3 bases from J, the junction kept 7 bases outside the gene matches. The CDR3 sequence is CASSPEGTSDYEQYF. In nucleotides, the CDR3 is TGCGCCAGCAGCCCCGAGGGGACTAGCGACTACGAGCAGTACTTC. The full variable domain, rest sourced from reference TRBV5-1 and TRBJ2-7, is KAGVTQTPRYLIKTRGQQVTLSCSPISGHRSVSWYQQTPGQGLQFLFEYFSETQRNKGNFPGRFSGRQFSNSRSEMNVSTLELGDSALYLCASSPEGTSDYEQYFGPGTRLTVT.

This chain joins TRBV10-2 and TRBJ2-1; 9 positions agree with TRBD2. Germline CDR1 WSHSY, CDR2 SAAADI. Unmatched junction bases numbered 13, after V lost 8 bases and J lost 8 bases. The CDR3 contains 15 residues. The DNA of the CDR3 is TGCGCCAGCTTTGGGAGGAGCGGGAGGATCTATGAGCAGTTCTTC. Protein product: CASFGRSGRIYEQFF.